Presented here are 24 T cell receptor beta chains from one specimen sequenced in a study of blood T cell repertoires in COVID-19. Assay used: immunoSEQ multiplex PCR; TCRdb lists only in-frame clones, some missing. The top ten clones hold roughly 0.25% of a sample with around 700,000 clones, about 87% of them seen once. Sequenced sample: peripheral blood. These receptors all stem from a woman under 30 with acute or convalescent COVID-19.

There are a few counts of this clone. The J gene is TRBJ1-5, the V gene TRBV21-1; TRBD1 is the table's D call, not checked against the DNA. TRBV21-1 is marked as a pseudogene. This CDR3 spans 20 amino acids. CDR3: CASSKRLNRDRIYSNQPQHF. The CDR3 bases are TGTGCCAGCAGCAAAAGATTAAATCGGGACAGAATCTATAGCAATCAGCCCCAGCATTTT.

This clone has just one count. The chain carries TRBV24-1 and TRBJ2-2; the D gene is possibly TRBD1 (5 bases). The CDR3 loop spans 15 amino acids. V was clipped by 1 base and J by 5 bases, with 10 bases between them. Germline V CDR1 and CDR2: KGHDR, SFDVKD. The CDR3 loop is CATSDFQGRTGELFF. The CDR3 DNA reads as TGTGCCACCAGTGATTTTCAGGGTAGAACCGGGGAGCTGTTTTTT.

The chain combines TRBV13 with TRBJ1-2, with TRBD1 as a possible D gene (5 bases). The V end was cut by 4 bases, the J end by 4 bases, with 13 bases between. This CDR3 has 14 amino acids. CDR1 and CDR2 from the germline V gene are PRHDT and FYEKMQ (reference sequence). CDR3 region: CASSSATGLYGYTF. CDR3 DNA sequence: TGTGCCAGCAGCTCCGCGACGGGACTCTATGGCTACACCTTC.

V usage is TRBV28 and J usage is TRBJ1-2, with 7 bases identical to TRBD1. This CDR3 region has 12 residues. Germline V CDR1 and CDR2: MDHEN, SYDVKM. The J segment lost 12 bases and the V segment lost 6 bases, leaving 10 bases of the junction unmatched. The DNA of the CDR3 is TGTGCCAGCAGCCCCGGGACAGCCCAGGACACCTTC. Residues: CASSPGTAQDTF.

V gene TRBV19 combines with J gene TRBJ1-2, with D possibly being TRBD1 (5 bases). CDR1 is LNHDA and CDR2 is SQIVND in the germline V gene (reference sequence). This CDR3 has 16 amino acids. Trimming shortened V by 5 bases and J by 0 bases, and 16 bases separated the two germline ends. Written as DNA, the CDR3 is TGTGCCAGTAGTCTCCGGGGACTGCTAGCTAACTATGGCTACACCTTC. Its protein is CASSLRGLLANYGYTF. Supplemented by reference TRBV19 and TRBJ1-2, the full variable domain reads DGGITQSPKYLFRKEGQNVTLSCEQNLNHDAMYWYRQDPGQGLRLIYYSQIVNDFQKGDIAEGYSVSREKKESFPLTVTSAQKNPTAFYLCASSLRGLLANYGYTFGSGTRLTVV.

This clone occurred once. The sample contains more than one DNA sequence encoding this CDR3. The genes are TRBV7-2 and TRBJ2-7; D may be TRBD1 (6 bases). Trimming removed 5 bases at V and 0 bases at J, with 11 bases between. The germline gives CDR1 SGHTA, CDR2 FQGNSA. The CDR3 has 14 amino acids. CDR3 residues: CASSPRQVSYEQYF. CDR3 bases: TGTGCCAGCAGCCCGCGACAGGTCTCCTACGAGCAGTACTTC.

This clone occurred once. The gene calls are TRBV6-5 and TRBJ1-2; 7 bases map to TRBD1. The ends lost 7 bases at V and 4 bases at J; junction bases unmatched: 6. This CDR3 has 13 residues. The germline CDR1 and CDR2 sequences are MNHEY and SVGAGI. CDR3 in amino acids: CASTSGTAYGYTF. The CDR3 bases are TGTGCCAGCACCTCCGGGACAGCCTATGGCTACACCTTC.

V and J are TRBV2 and TRBJ2-1, with D possibly being TRBD2 (7 bases). This CDR3 has 16 amino acids. V lost 2 bases to trimming and J lost 1 base, with 12 bases between them. In germline, CDR1 is SNHLY, CDR2 FYNNEI. CDR3 sequence reads: CASSERGGESYNEQFF. In nucleotides, the CDR3 is TGTGCCAGCAGTGAAAGAGGGGGGGAGTCCTACAATGAGCAGTTCTTC.

The rearrangement links TRBV5-6 to TRBJ1-1; D is undetermined. The ends were cut back, 0 bases at V and 0 bases at J, with 6 bases in the middle. This CDR3 region has 14 residues. CDR1 and CDR2 (germline): SGHDT, YYEEEE. CDR3 sequence reads: CASSLAGMNTEAFF. CDR3 bases: TGTGCCAGCAGCTTGGCAGGAATGAACACTGAAGCTTTCTTT.

The chain couples TRBV19 to TRBJ2-1; weak D call: TRBD2 (5 bases). Deletions cut 3 bases from V and 0 bases from J, with 12 bases between. The V gene's germline CDR1 is LNHDA and CDR2 SQIVND (reference sequence). The length of the CDR3 is 16 residues. CDR3 coding DNA: TGTGCCAGTAGTATGAGGGCTAAAAGCTCCTACAATGAGCAGTTCTTC. This encodes CASSMRAKSSYNEQFF.

In this sample, this clone turned up a few times. Additional DNA sequences in this sample encode the identical CDR3. This chain uses TRBV12-3 or TRBV12-4 with TRBJ1-1; D call uncertain. The CDR3 sequence is 13 residues long. Trimming cost V 1 base and J 1 base, with 4 bases left between them. CDR3 amino acids: CASSLGQNTEAFF. The CDR3, as DNA: TGTGCCAGCAGTTTAGGGCAGAACACTGAAGCTTTCTTT.

This clone was seen once. The chain couples TRBV5-5 to TRBJ2-1, with a weak D call TRBD2 (6 bases). Germline CDR1 reads SGHKS; CDR2 reads YYEKEE (reference sequence). The CDR3 sequence is 15 residues long. Trimming removed 3 bases at V and 3 bases at J, with 13 bases between. Here the CDR3 reads CASSSMGGIYNEQFF. The CDR3, as DNA: TGTGCCAGCAGCTCCATGGGGGGAATCTACAATGAGCAGTTCTTC.

This chain joins TRBV4-2 and TRBJ1-2, with 12 bases fitting TRBD1. The junction had 7 bases not matched to a gene; V was cut back by 1 base and J by 4 bases. This CDR3 spans 17 amino acids. The germline gives CDR1 LGHNA, CDR2 YNFKEQ. CDR3 in amino acids: CASSQVRDRGRGYGYTF. Written as DNA, the CDR3 is TGTGCCAGCAGCCAAGTTCGGGACAGGGGGCGAGGCTATGGCTACACCTTC.

The chain has TRBV5-1 and TRBJ1-3; D is unresolved. V was shortened by 0 bases and J by 0 bases, with 7 bases between the two germline ends. The CDR3 covers 15 residues. The germline V gene has CDR1 SGHRS and CDR2 YFSETQ. DNA of the CDR3: TGCGCCAGCAGCTTGGGCGAGGGCTCTGGAAACACCATATATTTT. Translating it yields CASSLGEGSGNTIYF.

J is TRBJ1-5 and V is TRBV7-8, with TRBD1 as a possible D gene (5 bases). Germline CDR1 SGHVS, CDR2 FQNEAQ. Between the trimmed V and J ends, which lost 3 bases and 3 bases, there was a span of 18 bases. The CDR3 is made up of 17 amino acids. In DNA form, the CDR3 reads TGTGCCAGCAGCTTTGGGGCAGGGTGGGGGGACAATCAGCCCCAGCATTTT. Translation: CASSFGAGWGDNQPQHF.

The table lists this clone with a count of one. The V and J genes are TRBV3-1 (or the pseudogene TRBV3-2) and TRBJ1-5; 7 bases map to TRBD1. Looked up from germline, CDR1 is LGHDT and CDR2 is YNNKEL (reference sequence). V lost 1 base, J lost 6 bases, and 9 bases stayed unmatched. This CDR3 contains 16 residues. The CDR3 spells CASSQGDRDVSQPQHF. The DNA of the CDR3 is TGTGCCAGCAGCCAAGGAGACAGGGATGTGAGTCAGCCCCAGCATTTT.

This chain uses TRBV7-9 with TRBJ1-1; D uncertain. Germline V lookup: CDR1 SEHNR, CDR2 FQNEAQ (reference sequence). V lost 3 bases and J 4 bases, leaving 24 bases between the germline ends. CDR3 length: 18 residues. The CDR3 nucleotides are TGTGCCAGCAGCTTCTTTTACCTTGGAGGACCCTTGGGCACTGAAGCTTTCTTT. Its translation is CASSFFYLGGPLGTEAFF.

The chain combines TRBV6-1 with TRBJ1-5; a possible D gene is TRBD1 (6 bases). Per the germline V gene, CDR1 is MNHNS and CDR2 is SASEGT. With 1 base removed from V and 0 bases from J, the gap between germline ends came to 7 bases. This CDR3 contains 15 residues. The CDR3 spells CASSEDRVSNQPQHF. As DNA, the CDR3 is TGTGCCAGCAGTGAAGACAGGGTTAGCAATCAGCCCCAGCATTTT.

The genes are TRBV12-3 or TRBV12-4 and TRBJ1-2; TRBD1 is a possible D gene (6 bases). The CDR3 contains 13 residues. The ends were cut back, 6 bases at V and 3 bases at J, with 11 bases in the middle. CDR3 region: CASRVQGDYGYTF. The CDR3 coding sequence is TGTGCCAGCAGAGTACAGGGAGACTATGGCTACACCTTC.

The chain carries TRBV6-5 and TRBJ1-1; the D is unclear. The CDR3 covers 16 residues. Germline lookup yields CDR1 MNHEY and CDR2 SVGAGI. The ends were cut back, 2 bases at V and 0 bases at J, with 13 bases in the middle. The chain's CDR3 is CASSYELSQMNTEAFF. The CDR3 DNA sequence: TGTGCCAGCAGTTACGAACTATCCCAAATGAACACTGAAGCTTTCTTT.

This chain links TRBV7-2 with TRBJ2-7, with D possibly matching TRBD1 (5 bases). CDR3 size: 16 residues. Germline loops: CDR1 SGHTA, CDR2 FQGNSA. The germline V and J ends were trimmed by 1 base and 5 bases, with 18 bases remaining between them. This chain's CDR3 is CASSLVKGRGEDEQYF. The CDR3, as DNA: TGTGCCAGCAGCTTAGTTAAGGGGCGAGGTGAAGACGAGCAGTACTTC.

CDR3 sequence: CASSHYQGGTEAFF. Here the CDR3 DNA reads TGCGCCAGCAGCCACTACCAAGGGGGCACTGAAGCTTTCTTT. The chain employs TRBV4-3 and TRBJ1-1, with D perhaps matching TRBD1 (6 bases). The CDR3 covers 14 residues. CDR1 LGHNA and CDR2 YSLEER come from the germline V gene. Trimming removed 3 bases from V and 4 bases from J, with 12 bases in between.

The chain employs TRBV7-9 and TRBJ2-7; D gene ambiguous. V was shortened by 9 bases and J by 3 bases, with 18 bases between the two germline ends. This CDR3 region has 14 residues. Germline V gene data show CDR1 as SEHNR and CDR2 as FQNEAQ (reference sequence). DNA for the CDR3: TGTGCCAGTTCCGACGACTCTTCACTCTACGAGCAGTACTTC. Its protein is CASSDDSSLYEQYF. Supplemented by reference TRBV7-9 and TRBJ2-7, the full variable domain reads DTGVSQNPRHKITKRGQNVTFRCDPISEHNRLYWYRQTLGQGPEFLTYFQNEAQLEKSRLLSDRFSAERPKGSFSTLEIQRTEQGDSAMYLCASSDDSSLYEQYFGPGTRLTVT.

The chain combines TRBV19 with TRBJ1-1, with D unresolved. Trimming took off 3 bases at V and 1 base at J, with 9 bases between the two ends. The germline gives CDR1 LNHDA, CDR2 SQIVND (reference sequence). The CDR3 is 14 residues long. DNA for the CDR3: TGTGCCAGTAGTATGCAGGCCAGGAACACTGAAGCTTTCTTT. Translation gives CASSMQARNTEAFF.